These 21 T cell receptor beta chains were sequenced from one sample in a study of cytomegalovirus exposure and HLA in healthy donors. Primers for the PCR totalled 60 Vbeta and 13 Jbeta. This table comes from immunoSEQ multiplex PCR, and its TCRdb copy is limited to in-frame clones, with some not included. The sample holds roughly 87,000 clones; 70% to 75% are singletons and the top ten take around 4%. Input material: PBMCs. The receptors stem from a man in his sixties in good health and CMV-seronegative.

The V gene is TRBV13, the J gene TRBJ2-1; D remains unclear. CDR3 length equals 13 residues. The germline gives CDR1 PRHDT, CDR2 FYEKMQ (reference sequence). V lost 5 bases, J lost 12 bases, and 17 bases lay in between. CDR3 in amino acids: CASSPCRACGQFF. CDR3 bases: TGTGCCAGCAGCCCCTGCCGAGCGTGCGGGCAGTTCTTC. The whole variable domain, remainder taken from reference TRBV13 and TRBJ2-1, is AAGVIQSPRHLIKEKRETATLKCYPIPRHDTVYWYQQGPGQDPQFLISFYEKMQSDKGSIPDRFSAQQFSDYHSELNMSSLELGDSALYFCASSPCRACGQFFGPGTRLTVL.

V is TRBV27 and J is TRBJ2-5, with 10 bases identical to TRBD1. The J call may be wrong; the DNA end is better matched by TRBJ2-7. The CDR3 contains 15 residues. Germline lookup yields CDR1 MNHEY and CDR2 SMNVEV (reference sequence). The CDR3 sequence is CASSLAGTGAYEQYF. CDR3 DNA sequence: TGTGCCAGCAGTTTAGCCGGGACAGGGGCCTACGAGCAGTACTTC.

Details on this clone: At one end the junction does not follow the germline gene, possibly because of a read error. This chain links TRBV6-1 with TRBJ2-7; D is possibly TRBD2 (7 bases). Germline V gene sequence: CDR1 MNHNS, CDR2 SASEGT. The CDR3 totals 15 residues. The DNA of the CDR3 is TGTGCCAGCAACAGAGGGGGGGGAGGGCCCTACGGGCAGTACTTC. It specifies CASNRGGGGPYGQYF.

This clone has only one observation. The J gene is TRBJ2-5, the V gene TRBV5-1, with D possibly being TRBD1 (6 bases). The CDR3 consists of 12 residues. Looked up from germline, CDR1 is SGHRS and CDR2 is YFSETQ. V shed 4 bases and J shed 4 bases, with 8 bases lying between them. The CDR3 sequence is CASSSRGETQYF. As DNA, the CDR3 is TGCGCCAGCAGCAGCAGGGGAGAGACCCAGTACTTC.

Remarks on this clone: Other DNA sequences in the sample encode the same CDR3. The CDR3 loop reads CASSVEAGGSYEQYF. CDR3 nucleotide sequence: TGTGCCAGCAGCGTAGAGGCGGGGGGCTCCTACGAGCAGTACTTC. The chain joins TRBV9 to TRBJ2-7, with TRBD2 matching over 8 bases. The V and J ends lost 0 bases and 0 bases, in that order; junction bases with no gene match: 2. Germline V gene data show CDR1 as SGDLS and CDR2 as YYNGEE. The CDR3 covers 15 residues.

The CDR3 DNA reads TGTGCCAGCAGCTTAGTGTCGGGGGGGAGGGGTGAGCAGTTCTTC. This translates into CASSLVSGGRGEQFF. The rearrangement uses TRBV7-8 and TRBJ2-1; 8 nucleotides align to TRBD2. Germline V lookup: CDR1 SGHVS, CDR2 FQNEAQ. V was clipped by 1 base and J by 9 bases; unmatched bases: 8. CDR3 length equals 15 residues.

The chain recombines TRBV19 with TRBJ2-1; D perhaps matches TRBD1 (6 bases). The germline CDR1 and CDR2 sequences are LNHDA and SQIVND (reference sequence). CDR3 length equals 16 residues. Deletions cut 7 bases from V and 7 bases from J, with 23 bases between. CDR3 sequence reads: CASTTRRQDRGNEQFF. For the CDR3, the DNA is TGTGCCAGTACCACAAGGAGACAGGATAGGGGGAATGAGCAGTTCTTC.

There are a few counts of this clone. The V call is TRBV4-1, the J call TRBJ1-2, with D perhaps TRBD1 (6 bases). Per germline, CDR1 MGHRA and CDR2 YSYEKL. This CDR3 is built from 13 residues. Trimming removed 0 bases from V and 5 bases from J, with 7 bases in between. The chain's CDR3 is CASSQDGQYGYTF. CDR3 in DNA: TGCGCCAGCAGCCAAGACGGACAGTATGGCTACACCTTC.

This CDR3 is CASGGLAGSVDTQYF. The CDR3 DNA is TGTGCCAGCGGAGGACTAGCGGGGAGTGTAGATACGCAGTATTTT. J is TRBJ2-3 and V is TRBV6-1; TRBD2 agrees at 12 bases. Germline CDR1 MNHNS, CDR2 SASEGT. Unmatched junction bases numbered 8, after V lost 8 bases and J lost 5 bases. The CDR3 extends over 15 amino acids.

The chain couples TRBV19 to TRBJ2-1, with D tentatively TRBD2 (6 bases). This CDR3 region has 11 residues. V was clipped by 6 bases and J by 7 bases, with 7 bases between them. Germline-derived CDR1 and CDR2 are LNHDA and SQIVND (reference sequence). The DNA for the CDR3 is TGTGCCAGTAGGGAGGGGAATGAGCAGTTCTTC. The encoded protein is CASREGNEQFF.

The J gene is TRBJ2-2, the V gene TRBV10-1; 8 bases are a match to TRBD2. From germline, CDR1 is WNHNN and CDR2 SYGVQD (reference sequence). The ends lost 7 bases at V and 4 bases at J; junction bases unmatched: 11. There are 16 residues in the CDR3. This CDR3 is CASTPGGDLGTGELFF. Written as DNA, the CDR3 is TGCGCCAGCACCCCCGGGGGGGACCTAGGCACCGGGGAGCTGTTTTTT.

This chain connects TRBV5-4 to TRBJ2-5; the match to TRBD1 covers 9 bases. Germline V gene lookup returns CDR1 SGHNT and CDR2 YYREEE (reference sequence). The CDR3 runs to 13 residues. V lost 9 bases, J lost 1 base, and 4 bases stayed unmatched. CDR3 sequence (DNA): TGTGCCACCCGGACAGGGGCCCAAGAGACCCAGTACTTC. Its protein is CATRTGAQETQYF.

The V call is TRBV29-1, the J call TRBJ1-2, with 8 positions matching TRBD1. The CDR3 sequence is 13 residues long. V shed 6 bases, J shed 4 bases, and the junction held 7 bases outside the gene matches. Per the germline V gene, CDR1 is SQVTM and CDR2 is ANQGSEA. CDR3 sequence (DNA): TGCAGCGTACGAGGACAGGGTGTCTATGGCTACACCTTC. Translation gives CSVRGQGVYGYTF.

The chain recombines TRBV30 with TRBJ1-1; perhaps TRBD1 as D (5 bases). The CDR3 contains 13 residues. The germline V and J ends were trimmed by 8 bases and 4 bases, with 17 bases remaining between them. The germline CDR1 and CDR2 sequences are GTSNPN and SVGIG (reference sequence). The CDR3 protein is CARVGGRSTEAFF. CDR3 nucleotides: TGTGCCCGAGTGGGGGGTAGGAGCACTGAAGCTTTCTTT.

This clone was counted once. The genes are TRBV7-9 and TRBJ2-5, with 8 bases fitting TRBD1. The DNA end favors TRBJ2-7, so the J call may be wrong. The CDR3 has 15 residues. In germline, CDR1 is SEHNR, CDR2 FQNEAQ (reference sequence). CDR3 amino acids: CASSRPGTGSYEQYF. Written as DNA, the CDR3 is TGTGCCAGCAGCCGTCCCGGGACAGGTTCCTACGAGCAGTACTTC.

V is TRBV27 and J is TRBJ1-1; tentative D call: TRBD1 (6 bases). V dropped 4 bases and J dropped 4 bases, with 16 bases sitting between them. The CDR3 length is 15 residues. CDR1 is MNHEY, CDR2 SMNVEV, per germline (reference sequence). The CDR3 loop is CASSSLQGSFTEAFF. The CDR3 DNA is TGTGCCAGCAGTTCATTACAGGGATCCTTCACTGAAGCTTTCTTT.

This chain links TRBV9 with TRBJ1-3; D uncertain. V dropped 0 bases and J dropped 4 bases, with 8 bases sitting between them. CDR1 is SGDLS and CDR2 is YYNGEE in the germline V gene. This CDR3 has 14 amino acids. For the CDR3, the DNA is TGTGCCAGCAGCGTAGGGGGAGGGGGAAACACCATATATTTT. Translated, it gives CASSVGGGGNTIYF. The variable domain in full, completed from reference TRBV9 and TRBJ1-3, reads DSGVTQTPKHLITATGQRVTLRCSPRSGDLSVYWYQQSLDQGLQFLIQYYNGEERAKGNILERFSAQQFPDLHSELNLSSLELGDSALYFCASSVGGGGNTIYFGEGSWLTVV.

The V call is TRBV10-3, the J call TRBJ2-5; TRBD2 aligns across 10 bases. The J call may not be correct, given that the DNA end is closer to TRBJ2-7. This CDR3 comprises 15 residues. The germline gives CDR1 ENHRY, CDR2 SYGVKD. The CDR3 nucleotides read TGTGCCATCAACCCTGGGAGCGGGGGGGCCTACGAGCAGTACTTC. Translation gives CAINPGSGGAYEQYF.

The chain is built from TRBV4-1 and TRBJ1-5; weak D call: TRBD1 (6 bases). The V end was cut by 2 bases, the J end by 1 base, with 15 bases between. CDR1 is MGHRA and CDR2 is YSYEKL in the germline V gene. The CDR3 has 17 amino acids. CDR3 protein: CASSQPRGGGSNQPQHF. The DNA of the CDR3 is TGCGCCAGCAGCCAACCCCGGGGAGGGGGGAGCAATCAGCCCCAGCATTTT.

This clone was recorded a few times. J is TRBJ2-3 and V is TRBV27; TRBD2 matches at 16 bases. CDR1 and CDR2 (germline): MNHEY, SMNVEV (reference sequence). J lost 6 bases, V lost 3 bases, and 6 bases had no gene match. This CDR3 has 17 amino acids. CDR3 sequence (DNA): TGTGCCAGCAGTTTGCTCGGGACTAGCGGGGGGGCGGATACGCAGTATTTT. It translates to CASSLLGTSGGADTQYF.

The chain has TRBV18 and TRBJ1-2, with a tentative D call TRBD1 (6 bases). V shed 4 bases and J shed 4 bases, with 19 bases lying between them. The germline V gene has CDR1 KGHSH and CDR2 LQKENI. CDR3 length equals 16 residues. CDR3 region: CASSLRDISRGYGYTF. The CDR3 DNA sequence: TGTGCCAGCTCACTCAGGGACATCTCACGAGGCTATGGCTACACCTTC.